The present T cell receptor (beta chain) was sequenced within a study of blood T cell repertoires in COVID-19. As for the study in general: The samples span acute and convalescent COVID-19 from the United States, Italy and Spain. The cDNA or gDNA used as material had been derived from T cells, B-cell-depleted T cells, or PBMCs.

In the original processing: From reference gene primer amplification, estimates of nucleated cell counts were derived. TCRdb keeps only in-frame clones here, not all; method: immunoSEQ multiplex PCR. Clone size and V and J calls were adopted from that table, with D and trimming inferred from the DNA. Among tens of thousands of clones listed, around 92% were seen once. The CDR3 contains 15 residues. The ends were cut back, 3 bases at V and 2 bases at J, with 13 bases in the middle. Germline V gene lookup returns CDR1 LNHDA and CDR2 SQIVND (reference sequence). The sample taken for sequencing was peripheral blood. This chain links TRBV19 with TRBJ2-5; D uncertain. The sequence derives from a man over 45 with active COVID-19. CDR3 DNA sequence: TGTGCCAGTAGTATCGTCTTTGCGGTACAAGAGACCCAGTACTTC. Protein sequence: CASSIVFAVQETQYF.